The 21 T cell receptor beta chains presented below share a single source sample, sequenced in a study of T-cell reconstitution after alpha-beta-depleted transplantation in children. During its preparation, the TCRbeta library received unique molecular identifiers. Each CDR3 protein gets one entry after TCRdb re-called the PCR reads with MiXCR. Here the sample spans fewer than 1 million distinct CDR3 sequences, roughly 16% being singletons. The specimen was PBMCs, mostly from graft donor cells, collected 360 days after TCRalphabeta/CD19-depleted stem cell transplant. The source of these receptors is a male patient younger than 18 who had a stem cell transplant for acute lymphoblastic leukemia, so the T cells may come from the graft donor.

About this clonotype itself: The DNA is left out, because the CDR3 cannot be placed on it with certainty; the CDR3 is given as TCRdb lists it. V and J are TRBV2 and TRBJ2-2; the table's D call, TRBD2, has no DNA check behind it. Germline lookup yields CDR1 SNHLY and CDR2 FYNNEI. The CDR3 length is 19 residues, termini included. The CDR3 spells CASCFLLASGSLNTGELFF.

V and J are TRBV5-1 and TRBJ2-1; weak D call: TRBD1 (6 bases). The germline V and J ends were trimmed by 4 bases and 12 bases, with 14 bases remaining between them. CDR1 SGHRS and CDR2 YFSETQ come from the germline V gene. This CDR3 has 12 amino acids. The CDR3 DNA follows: TGCGCCAGCAGCCTCGACAGGATAGGGCAGTTCTTC. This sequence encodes CASSLDRIGQFF. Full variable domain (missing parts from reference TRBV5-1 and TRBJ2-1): KAGVTQTPRYLIKTRGQQVTLSCSPISGHRSVSWYQQTPGQGLQFLFEYFSETQRNKGNFPGRFSGRQFSNSRSEMNVSTLELGDSALYLCASSLDRIGQFFGPGTRLTVL.

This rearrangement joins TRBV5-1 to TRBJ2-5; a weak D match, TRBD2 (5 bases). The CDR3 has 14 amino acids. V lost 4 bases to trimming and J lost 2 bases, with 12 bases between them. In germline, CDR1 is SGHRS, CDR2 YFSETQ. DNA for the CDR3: TGCGCCAGCAGCCCACAGCGGCGGCAAGAGACCCAGTACTTC. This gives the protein CASSPQRRQETQYF.

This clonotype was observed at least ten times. CDR3 sequence reads: CASSRQGTSGNTIYF. In nucleotides, the CDR3 is TGTGCCAGCAGCCGACAGGGTACCTCTGGAAACACCATATATTTT. The chain joins TRBV7-8 to TRBJ1-3; 7 bases fit TRBD1. CDR1 SGHVS and CDR2 FQNEAQ come from the germline V gene. The CDR3 contains 15 residues. J gave up 0 bases and V 5 bases, and 4 bases lay outside the gene matches.

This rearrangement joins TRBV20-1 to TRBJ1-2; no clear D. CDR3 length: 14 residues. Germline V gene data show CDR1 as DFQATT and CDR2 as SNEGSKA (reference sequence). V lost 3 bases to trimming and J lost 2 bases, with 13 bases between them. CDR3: CSARDLRLNYGYTF. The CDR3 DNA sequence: TGCAGTGCTAGGGACCTGCGACTGAACTATGGCTACACCTTC.

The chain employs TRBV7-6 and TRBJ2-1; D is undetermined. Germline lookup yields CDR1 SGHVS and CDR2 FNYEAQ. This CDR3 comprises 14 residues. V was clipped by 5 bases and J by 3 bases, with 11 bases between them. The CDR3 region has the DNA TGTGCCAGCAGCCCCGGAGAGAACTACAATGAGCAGTTCTTC. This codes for CASSPGENYNEQFF.

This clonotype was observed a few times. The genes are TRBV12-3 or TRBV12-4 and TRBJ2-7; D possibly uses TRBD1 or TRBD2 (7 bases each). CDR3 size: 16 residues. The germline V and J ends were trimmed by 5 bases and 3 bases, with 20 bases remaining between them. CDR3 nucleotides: TGTGCCAGCAGTCAACAGGGGTGGGGAGGGGACTACGAGCAGTACTTC. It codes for CASSQQGWGGDYEQYF.

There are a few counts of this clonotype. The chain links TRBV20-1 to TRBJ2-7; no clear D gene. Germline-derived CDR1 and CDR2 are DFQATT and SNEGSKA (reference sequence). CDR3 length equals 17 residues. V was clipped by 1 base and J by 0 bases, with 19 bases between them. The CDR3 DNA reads TGCAGTGCTAGAGTTGTTTGGGCAGCGCCCAGCTCCTACGAGCAGTACTTC. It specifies CSARVVWAAPSSYEQYF.

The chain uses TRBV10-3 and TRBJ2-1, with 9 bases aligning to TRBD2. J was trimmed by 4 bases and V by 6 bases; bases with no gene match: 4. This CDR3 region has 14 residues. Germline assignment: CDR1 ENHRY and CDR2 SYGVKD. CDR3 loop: CAIRTSGAYNEQFF. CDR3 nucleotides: TGTGCCATCAGGACTAGCGGAGCGTACAATGAGCAGTTCTTC.

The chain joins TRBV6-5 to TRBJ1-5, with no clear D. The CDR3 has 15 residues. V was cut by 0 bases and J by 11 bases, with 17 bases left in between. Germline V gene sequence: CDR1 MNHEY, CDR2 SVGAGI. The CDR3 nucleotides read TGTGCCAGCAGTTACTCGAGGGAGGGTGTGAAGTCCCAGCATTTT. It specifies CASSYSREGVKSQHF.

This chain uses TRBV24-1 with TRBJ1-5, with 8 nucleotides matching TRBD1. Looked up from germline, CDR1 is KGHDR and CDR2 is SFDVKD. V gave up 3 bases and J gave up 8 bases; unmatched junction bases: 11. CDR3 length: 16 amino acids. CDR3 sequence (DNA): TGTGCCACCAGTGATCCCTCGACAGGGGAGGGGAAGCCCCAGCATTTT. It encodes CATSDPSTGEGKPQHF.

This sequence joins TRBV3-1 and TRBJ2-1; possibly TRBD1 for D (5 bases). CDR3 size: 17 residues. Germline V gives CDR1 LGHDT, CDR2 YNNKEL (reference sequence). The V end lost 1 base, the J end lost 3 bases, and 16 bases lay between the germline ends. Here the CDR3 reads CASSQAFVGAGYNEQFF. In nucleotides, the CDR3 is TGTGCCAGCAGCCAAGCTTTTGTAGGGGCAGGCTACAATGAGCAGTTCTTC.

The CDR3 DNA reads as TGCAGCGTGGAAACAGGGGAAGCTTTCTTT. This encodes CSVETGEAFF. The chain uses TRBV29-1 and TRBJ1-1, with D perhaps TRBD1 (6 bases). Trimming cost V 6 bases and J 8 bases, with 10 bases left between them. In germline, CDR1 is SQVTM, CDR2 ANQGSEA. The CDR3 loop spans 10 amino acids.

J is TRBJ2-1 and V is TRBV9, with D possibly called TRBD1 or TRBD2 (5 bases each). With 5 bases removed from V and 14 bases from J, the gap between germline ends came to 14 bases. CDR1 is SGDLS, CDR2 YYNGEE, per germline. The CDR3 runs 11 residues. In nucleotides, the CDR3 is TGTGCCAGCAGTCATGGGGGAGAGAAGTTCTTC. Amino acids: CASSHGGEKFF.

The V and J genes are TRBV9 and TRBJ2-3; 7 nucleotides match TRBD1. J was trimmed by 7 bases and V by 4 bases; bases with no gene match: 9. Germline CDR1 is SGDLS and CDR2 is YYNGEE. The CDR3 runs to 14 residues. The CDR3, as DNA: TGTGCCAGCAGCCCCCGAGACAGGGTGCATACGCAGTATTTT. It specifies CASSPRDRVHTQYF.

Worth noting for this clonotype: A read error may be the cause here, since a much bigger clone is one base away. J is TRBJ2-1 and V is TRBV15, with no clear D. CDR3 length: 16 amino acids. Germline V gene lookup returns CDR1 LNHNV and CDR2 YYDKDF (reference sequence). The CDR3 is CATSRVTVSSYNERFF. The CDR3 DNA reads TGTGCCACCAGCAGAGTGACCGTCAGCTCCTACAATGAGCGGTTCTTC.

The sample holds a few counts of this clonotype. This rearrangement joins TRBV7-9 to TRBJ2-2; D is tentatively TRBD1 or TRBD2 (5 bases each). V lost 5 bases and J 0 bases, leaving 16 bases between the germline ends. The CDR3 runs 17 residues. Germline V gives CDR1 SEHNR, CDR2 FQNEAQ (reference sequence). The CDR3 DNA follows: TGTGCCAGCAGCAATCTGGGGGTTCCCGCGAACACCGGGGAGCTGTTTTTT. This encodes CASSNLGVPANTGELFF.

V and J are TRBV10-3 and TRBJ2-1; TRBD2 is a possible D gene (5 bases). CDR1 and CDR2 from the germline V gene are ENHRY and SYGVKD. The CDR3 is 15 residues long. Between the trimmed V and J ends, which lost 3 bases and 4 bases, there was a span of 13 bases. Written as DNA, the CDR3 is TGTGCCATCAGTGAAGGCCCCCCGGGGTACAATGAGCAGTTCTTC. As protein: CAISEGPPGYNEQFF.

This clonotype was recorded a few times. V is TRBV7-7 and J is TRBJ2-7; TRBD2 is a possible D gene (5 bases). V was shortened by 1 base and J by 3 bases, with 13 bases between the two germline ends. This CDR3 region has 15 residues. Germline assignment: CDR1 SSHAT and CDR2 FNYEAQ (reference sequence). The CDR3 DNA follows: TGTGCCAGCAGCTTAGGGAGCGGAGTTCACTACGAGCAGTACTTC. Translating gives CASSLGSGVHYEQYF.

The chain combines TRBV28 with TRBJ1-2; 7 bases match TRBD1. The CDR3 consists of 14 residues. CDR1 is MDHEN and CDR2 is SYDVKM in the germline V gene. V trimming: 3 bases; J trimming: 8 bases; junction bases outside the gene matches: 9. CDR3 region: CASSFFRQGGGYTF. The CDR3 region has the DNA TGTGCCAGCAGTTTTTTTAGACAGGGCGGGGGCTACACCTTC.

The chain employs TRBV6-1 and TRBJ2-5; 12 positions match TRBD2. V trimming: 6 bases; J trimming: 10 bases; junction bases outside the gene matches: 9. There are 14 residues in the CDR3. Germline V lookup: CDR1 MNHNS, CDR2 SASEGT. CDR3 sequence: CASSLGLAGRDQYF. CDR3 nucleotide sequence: TGTGCCAGCAGCCTGGGACTAGCGGGTAGGGACCAGTACTTC.